Sequencing of this T cell receptor (beta chain) was carried out in a study of T cells in Graves' hyperthyroidism and ophthalmopathy. Whole-study results and caveats: From stable hyperthyroidism, ophthalmopathy was separated by a 13 V-J model.

Per germline, CDR1 SGHRS and CDR2 YFSETQ. The CDR3 is 15 residues long. V was pared by 0 bases and J by 4 bases, with 2 bases of the junction left unmatched. The CDR3 regions of TCR beta were amplified from RNA transcripts. First-round RT-PCR targeting the TCR CDR3 was performed with the HTBI primer set. MiXCR was run by TCRdb on the multiplex PCR reads, yielding one entry per CDR3 protein. In the table there are about 400,000 distinct CDR3 sequences, over 12% of which are singletons. This clonotype was recorded many times. Its antigen is undetermined. The receptor was derived from a man aged 45-60 years with Graves' ophthalmopathy. V gene TRBV5-1 combines with J gene TRBJ2-1, with TRBD2 identical over 9 bases. Sequencing input: blood. The CDR3 DNA reads TGCGCCAGCAGCTTGGCGCGGGAGGGGTACAATGAGCAGTTCTTC. The encoded protein is CASSLAREGYNEQFF.